This T cell receptor (beta chain) stems from a study of graft-versus-host responses after intestinal transplantation. This clone was seen a few times. Germline CDR1 reads MNHEY; CDR2 reads SVGAGI. V was trimmed by 5 bases and J by 3 bases, leaving 11 bases between them. The CDR3 extends over 14 amino acids. TCRdb keeps only in-frame clones here, not all; method: immunoSEQ multiplex PCR. The sample consists of more than 55,000 clones, roughly 90% of them appearing once. The specimen comprised PBMCs, sampled 26 days after transplant. The V and J genes are TRBV6-5 and TRBJ1-5; perhaps TRBD1 as D (6 bases). This sequence was found in a human patient who received an intestinal transplant, so some T cells may come from the graft donor. The CDR3 DNA is TGTGCCAGCAGTCGGCAGGGACACAATCAGCCCCAGCATTTT. Its protein is CASSRQGHNQPQHF.